The T cell receptor (beta chain) described here comes from a study of blood T cell repertoires in COVID-19. Study summary: Samples came from the United States, Italy and Spain, spanning acute and convalescent COVID-19. T cells, B-cell-depleted T cells, or PBMCs provided the cDNA or gDNA that served as material.

Per the authors' pipeline: Reference gene primer amplification in the assay estimated nucleated cell counts. This table comes from immunoSEQ multiplex PCR, and its TCRdb copy is limited to in-frame clones, with some not included. The V and J calls and clone size are taken from that table; D and trimming were inferred from the DNA. The repertoire includes under 350,000 clones, 80% to 95% of them detected once, and roughly 6.8% sits in the top ten. Germline V gives CDR1 MDHEN, CDR2 SYDVKM. The CDR3 covers 12 residues. Trimming took 4 bases from V and 5 from J, leaving 6 bases between them. Sequencing was done on a sample of peripheral blood. The origin of this receptor is a woman aged 25 to 39 with COVID-19, enrolled during active disease. This chain uses TRBV28 with TRBJ1-5; no reliable D call. The chain's CDR3 is CASSSPDQPQHF. DNA of the CDR3: TGTGCCAGCAGTTCCCCGGATCAGCCCCAGCATTTT. The full variable domain, in which reference TRBV28 and TRBJ1-5 provide the parts outside the CDR3, is DVKVTQSSRYLVKRTGEKVFLECVQDMDHENMFWYRQDPGLGLRLIYFSYDVKMKEKGDIPEGYSVSREKKERFSLILESASTNQTSMYLCASSSPDQPQHFGDGTRLSIL.